This T cell receptor beta chain comes out of a study of beta chain features in type 1 diabetes. Findings of the study overall: Compared with healthy donors, patients appeared to share more similar naive, central memory and regulatory TCRB repertoires.

The CDR3 length is 15 residues. The V gene end was trimmed by 2 bases and the J gene end by 4 bases; junction bases not matched to a gene: 4. CDR1 SGDLS and CDR2 YYNGEE come from the germline V gene. This clone was counted between two and nine times. Its matching antigen is unknown. Investigators reverse transcribed all isolated RNA, so they sequenced expressed TCRB transcripts. Here immunoSEQ multiplex PCR was the method, and the copy in TCRdb shows in-frame clones only, minus some. The data hold 150,000 to 170,000 clones, with about 8.1% observed a single time. Sequenced material: central memory CD4+ T cells from blood. The chain recombines TRBV9 with TRBJ2-3; the match to TRBD2 covers 10 bases. This sequence originates from a man aged 18 to 29 in good health. The CDR3 DNA is TGTGCCAGCAGCGTTAGCGGGGGGTTAGCAGATACGCAGTATTTT. Protein sequence: CASSVSGGLADTQYF.